The 13 T cell receptor beta chains below all came from one sample that was sequenced in a study of shared clonotypes between healthy human individuals. TCRdb's copy holds only in-frame clones and misses some; the assay was immunoSEQ multiplex PCR. The data hold millions of clones, with 85% to 95% observed a single time. Sequencing input: naive CD4+ T cells sorted from blood. The sample's subset: CD45RA+ positively selected. The receptors here all came from a man between 18 and 35 years old in good health.

This chain joins TRBV19 and TRBJ2-1; D gene unclear. Per the germline V gene, CDR1 is LNHDA and CDR2 is SQIVND (reference sequence). The CDR3 extends over 13 amino acids. The V gene lost 0 bases and the J gene lost 6 bases, with 6 bases spanning the gap. The CDR3 nucleotides read TGTGCCAGTAGTATAGAGGACCTCAATGAGCAGTTCTTC. The encoded protein is CASSIEDLNEQFF.

A word on this clone: Other nucleotide sequences from this sample produce the same CDR3. The V call is TRBV6-5, the J call TRBJ2-7; TRBD1 agrees at 7 bases. The CDR3 runs 13 residues. With V trimmed by 5 bases and J by 1 base, 2 bases remained unmatched. The germline V gene has CDR1 MNHEY and CDR2 SVGAGI. In DNA form, the CDR3 reads TGTGCCAGCAGTCGACAGGGTTCCTACGAGCAGTACTTC. It codes for CASSRQGSYEQYF.

In DNA, the CDR3 is TGTGCCAGCAGTGAAGGGACCTACCAAGAGACCCAGTACTTC. Encoded protein: CASSEGTYQETQYF. This chain connects TRBV2 to TRBJ2-5, with D hard to call. Between the trimmed V and J ends, which lost 1 base and 0 bases, there was a span of 6 bases. CDR1 is SNHLY, CDR2 FYNNEI, per germline. The CDR3 spans 14 residues.

The chain links TRBV2 to TRBJ1-2, with a weak D call TRBD1 (5 bases). Trimming stripped 6 bases from V and 10 bases from J, with 15 bases between. Germline CDR1 is SNHLY and CDR2 is FYNNEI. The length of the CDR3 is 12 residues. The CDR3 region has the DNA TGTGCCAGCAGGGCCTCAGGGAGTGTCTACACCTTC. Amino acid sequence: CASRASGSVYTF.

The V gene is TRBV12-2, the J gene TRBJ2-7; no DNA check was done on the table's D call, TRBD1. TRBV12-2 is designated a pseudogene. The CDR3 is 22 amino acids. The CDR3 bases are TGTGCAAGTCGCTTAAGCTCCTGGCAGATTTGGAAGACAGCTATCATTTCATACGAGCAGTACTTC. Protein sequence: CASRLSSWQIWKTAIISYEQYF.

Concerning this clone: The same CDR3 also results from other DNA sequences found in this sample. V is TRBV18 and J is TRBJ1-5; 7 positions agree with TRBD1. The trim removed 3 bases at V and 2 bases at J, leaving 4 bases unmatched. The germline CDR1 and CDR2 sequences are KGHSH and LQKENI. This CDR3 region has 15 residues. DNA of the CDR3: TGTGCCAGCTCACCCACAGGGGTTGGCAATCAGCCCCAGCATTTT. The encoded protein is CASSPTGVGNQPQHF.

V usage is TRBV10-3 and J usage is TRBJ2-7, with 8 positions matching TRBD2. The CDR3 consists of 15 residues. J gave up 3 bases and V 4 bases, and 8 bases lay outside the gene matches. CDR1 and CDR2 (germline): ENHRY, SYGVKD. The CDR3 coding sequence is TGTGCCATCAGTGGCGGGACTAGTTCAGACTACGAGCAGTACTTC. Protein: CAISGGTSSDYEQYF.

The chain combines TRBV4-1 with TRBJ2-1; tentative D call: TRBD1 (5 bases). This CDR3 spans 14 amino acids. Germline-derived CDR1 and CDR2 are MGHRA and YSYEKL. Trimming took off 6 bases at V and 0 bases at J, with 9 bases between the two ends. For the CDR3, the DNA is TGCGCCAGCAGTGGGGCTCGCTCCTACAATGAGCAGTTCTTC. It yields the protein CASSGARSYNEQFF.

V usage is TRBV11-2 and J usage is TRBJ2-5, with unresolved D. Germline V lookup: CDR1 SGHAT, CDR2 FQNNGV. V shed 1 base and J shed 2 bases, with 8 bases lying between them. This CDR3 has 14 amino acids. In nucleotides, the CDR3 is TGTGCCAGCAGCTTAGCGTATTTTCAAGAGACCCAGTACTTC. The encoded protein is CASSLAYFQETQYF.

The chain combines TRBV7-3 with TRBJ2-2; D may be TRBD1 (6 bases). CDR3 length: 13 amino acids. The germline V gene encodes CDR1 SGHTA and CDR2 FQGTGA. V was cut by 2 bases and J by 8 bases, with 9 bases left in between. Written as DNA, the CDR3 is TGTGCCAGCAGCTTAGGAGGACAGGGGGAGCTGTTTTTT. Protein sequence: CASSLGGQGELFF.

The chain combines TRBV11-2 with TRBJ2-7, with TRBD2 matching over 9 bases. The CDR3 totals 16 residues. J was trimmed by 4 bases and V by 8 bases; bases with no gene match: 15. Germline V gene sequence: CDR1 SGHAT, CDR2 FQNNGV. The CDR3 loop reads CASGNRRTSELYEQYF. Written as DNA, the CDR3 is TGTGCCAGCGGCAACAGACGGACTAGCGAGCTGTACGAGCAGTACTTC.

V gene TRBV27 combines with J gene TRBJ2-7; 10 nucleotides agree with TRBD2. This CDR3 region has 13 residues. The germline V gene has CDR1 MNHEY and CDR2 SMNVEV (reference sequence). With 4 bases clipped from V and 7 bases from J, the junction kept 4 bases outside the gene matches. CDR3 region: CASSSSGGREQYF. In nucleotides, the CDR3 is TGTGCCAGCAGTTCTAGCGGGGGCCGGGAGCAGTACTTC.

The gene calls are TRBV4-3 and TRBJ2-2, with no clear D. CDR1 is LGHNA and CDR2 is YSLEER in the germline V gene. Trimming cost V 7 bases and J 2 bases, with 11 bases left between them. The length of the CDR3 is 14 residues. The CDR3 nucleotides are TGCGCCAGCACCCAGGAAGTTAACACCGGGGAGCTGTTTTTT. The encoded protein is CASTQEVNTGELFF.